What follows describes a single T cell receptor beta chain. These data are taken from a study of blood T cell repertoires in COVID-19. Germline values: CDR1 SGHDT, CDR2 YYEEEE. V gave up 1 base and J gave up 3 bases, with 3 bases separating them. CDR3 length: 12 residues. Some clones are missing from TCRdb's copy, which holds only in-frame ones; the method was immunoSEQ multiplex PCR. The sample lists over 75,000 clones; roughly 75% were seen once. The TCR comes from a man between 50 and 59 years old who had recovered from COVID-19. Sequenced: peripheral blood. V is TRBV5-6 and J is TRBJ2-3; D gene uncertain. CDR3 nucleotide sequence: TGTGCCAGCAGCTTGCTTACAGATACGCAGTATTTT. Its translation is CASSLLTDTQYF. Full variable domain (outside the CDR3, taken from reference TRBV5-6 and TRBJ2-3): DAGVTQSPTHLIKTRGQQVTLRCSPKSGHDTVSWYQQALGQGPQFIFQYYEEEERQRGNFPDRFSGHQFPNYSSELNVNALLLGDSALYLCASSLLTDTQYFGPGTRLTVL.